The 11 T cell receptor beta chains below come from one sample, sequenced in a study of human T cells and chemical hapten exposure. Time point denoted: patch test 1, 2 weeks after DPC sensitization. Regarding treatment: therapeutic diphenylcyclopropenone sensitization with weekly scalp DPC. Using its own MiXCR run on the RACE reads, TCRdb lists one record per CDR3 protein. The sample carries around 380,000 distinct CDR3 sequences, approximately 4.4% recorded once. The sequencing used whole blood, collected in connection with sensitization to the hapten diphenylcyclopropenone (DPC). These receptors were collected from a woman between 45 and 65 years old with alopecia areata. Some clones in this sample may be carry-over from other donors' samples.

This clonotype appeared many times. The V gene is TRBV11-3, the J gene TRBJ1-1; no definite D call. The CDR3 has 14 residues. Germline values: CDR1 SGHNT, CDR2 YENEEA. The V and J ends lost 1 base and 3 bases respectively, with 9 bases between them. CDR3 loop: CASSLGVGYTEAFF. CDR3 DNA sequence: TGTGCCAGCAGCTTAGGGGTCGGATACACTGAAGCTTTCTTT.

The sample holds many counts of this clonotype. The CDR3 is CASSSLSQPQHF. CDR3 nucleotides: TGTGCCAGCAGCTCACTTAGTCAGCCCCAGCATTTT. The chain employs TRBV7-3 and TRBJ1-5; D not certain. The CDR3 sequence is 12 residues long. Trimming took off 4 bases at V and 6 bases at J, with 7 bases between the two ends. Germline V gene data show CDR1 as SGHTA and CDR2 as FQGTGA. Using reference TRBV7-3 and TRBJ1-5 for the parts outside the CDR3, the full variable domain is GAGVSQTPSNKVTEKGKYVELRCDPISGHTALYWYRQSLGQGPEFLIYFQGTGAADDSGLPNDRFFAVRPEGSVSTLKIQRTERGDSAVYLCASSSLSQPQHFGDGTRLSIL.

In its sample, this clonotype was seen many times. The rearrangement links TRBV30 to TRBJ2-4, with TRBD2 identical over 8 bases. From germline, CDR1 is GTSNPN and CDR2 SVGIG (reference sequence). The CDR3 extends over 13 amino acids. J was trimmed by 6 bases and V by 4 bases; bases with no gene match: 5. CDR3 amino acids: CAWTSGLGNIQYF. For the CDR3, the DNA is TGTGCCTGGACTAGCGGGCTGGGAAACATTCAGTACTTC.

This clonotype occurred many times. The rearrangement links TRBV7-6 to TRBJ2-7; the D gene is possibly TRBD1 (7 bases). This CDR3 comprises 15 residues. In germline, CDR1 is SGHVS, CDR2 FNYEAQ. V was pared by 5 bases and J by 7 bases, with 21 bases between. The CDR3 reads CASSTPTGSRGEQYF. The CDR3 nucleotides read TGTGCCAGCAGCACCCCGACAGGGTCCCGGGGGGAGCAGTACTTC.

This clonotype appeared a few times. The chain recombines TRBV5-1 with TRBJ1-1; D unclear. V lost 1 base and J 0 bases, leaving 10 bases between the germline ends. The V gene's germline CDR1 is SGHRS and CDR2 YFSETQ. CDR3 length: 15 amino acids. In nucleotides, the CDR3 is TGCGCCAGCAGCTTGAGGACCACCATGAACACTGAAGCTTTCTTT. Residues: CASSLRTTMNTEAFF.

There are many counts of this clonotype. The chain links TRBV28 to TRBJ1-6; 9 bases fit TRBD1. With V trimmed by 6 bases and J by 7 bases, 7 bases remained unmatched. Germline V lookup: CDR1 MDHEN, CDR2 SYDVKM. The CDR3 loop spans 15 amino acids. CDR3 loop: CASSPGQGRNSPLHF. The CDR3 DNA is TGTGCCAGCAGCCCTGGACAGGGGCGGAATTCACCCCTCCACTTT.

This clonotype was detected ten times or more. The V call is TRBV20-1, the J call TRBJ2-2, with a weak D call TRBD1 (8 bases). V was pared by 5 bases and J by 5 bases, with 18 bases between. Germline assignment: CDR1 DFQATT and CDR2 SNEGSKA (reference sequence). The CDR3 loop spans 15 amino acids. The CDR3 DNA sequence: TGCAGTGCTGCTGACAGGGGAGGGTTGACCGGGGAGCTGTTTTTT. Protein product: CSAADRGGLTGELFF.

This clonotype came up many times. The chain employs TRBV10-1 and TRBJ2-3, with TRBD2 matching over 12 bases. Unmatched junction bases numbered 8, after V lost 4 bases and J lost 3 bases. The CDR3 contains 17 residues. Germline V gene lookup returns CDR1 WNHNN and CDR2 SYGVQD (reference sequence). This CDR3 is CASSGPGLAGRTDTQYF. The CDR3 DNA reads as TGCGCCAGCAGTGGGCCCGGACTAGCGGGAAGGACAGATACGCAGTATTTT.

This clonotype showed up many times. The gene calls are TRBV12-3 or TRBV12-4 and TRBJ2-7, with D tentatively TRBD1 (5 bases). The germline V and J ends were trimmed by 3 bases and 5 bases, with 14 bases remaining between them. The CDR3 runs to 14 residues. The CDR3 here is CASSFSGRSNEQYF. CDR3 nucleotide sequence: TGTGCCAGCAGTTTTTCAGGGCGCAGCAACGAGCAGTACTTC.

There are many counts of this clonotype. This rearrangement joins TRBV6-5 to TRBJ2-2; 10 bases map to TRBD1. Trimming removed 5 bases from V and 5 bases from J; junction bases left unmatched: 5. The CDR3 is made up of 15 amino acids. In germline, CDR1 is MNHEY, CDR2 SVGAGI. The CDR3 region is CASSHRTGGTGELFF. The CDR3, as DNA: TGTGCCAGCAGTCACCGGACAGGGGGGACCGGGGAGCTGTTTTTT.

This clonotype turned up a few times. CDR3 in amino acids: CASSIGLGANTEAFF. The CDR3 nucleotides read TGCGCCAGCAGCATTGGGCTGGGGGCGAACACTGAAGCTTTCTTT. This sequence joins TRBV4-1 and TRBJ1-1; D might be TRBD1 (6 bases). Per the germline V gene, CDR1 is MGHRA and CDR2 is YSYEKL. The CDR3 sequence is 15 residues long. Trimming pared 5 bases from V and 1 base from J, leaving 14 bases between.